This T cell receptor (beta chain) was recovered during a study of blood T cell repertoires in COVID-19. The overall study: Acute and convalescent COVID-19 samples came from the United States, Italy and Spain. From T cells, B-cell-depleted T cells, or PBMCs came the material, which was cDNA or gDNA.

The V segment lost 3 bases and the J segment 3 bases; nucleotides outside the gene matches: 5. The CDR3 has 15 amino acids. In germline, CDR1 is SGHRS, CDR2 YFSETQ. Study processing details: Estimation of nucleated cell counts relied on the amplification of reference gene primers. Here immunoSEQ multiplex PCR was the method, and the copy in TCRdb shows in-frame clones only, minus some. The D gene and trimming were derived from the DNA, and the V and J assignments and clone size from that table. Of 140,000 or so clones listed, over 70% were seen once; the top ten hold 1.7%. This TCR was recovered from a woman aged 45-65 years with acute or convalescent COVID-19. The chain combines TRBV5-1 with TRBJ2-7, with 11 positions matching TRBD1. The sample comprised peripheral blood. The CDR3 DNA follows: TGCGCCAGCAGCTCCGGAGGGACAGGGGGCTACGAGCAGTACTTC. This gives the protein CASSSGGTGGYEQYF.